These 23 T cell receptor beta chains came from one sample sequenced in a study of OX40 agonist ivuxolimab in advanced cancers. Data came from immunoSEQ multiplex PCR; TCRdb stores just in-frame clones and leaves some out. In the table there are some 46,000 clones, 70% to 90% of which are singletons. The sample in question was CD4+ or CD8+ T cells sorted from blood, obtained in a trial of the OX40 agonist ivuxolimab. These receptors came from an adult with an advanced solid tumor such as melanoma, head and neck, liver or kidney cancer.

The rearrangement uses TRBV18 and TRBJ1-5; TRBD1 is a possible D gene (6 bases). The CDR3 sequence is 15 residues long. V lost 6 bases and J 0 bases, leaving 12 bases between the germline ends. CDR1 and CDR2 from the germline V gene are KGHSH and LQKENI. In DNA form, the CDR3 reads TGTGCCAGCTCTAGGGACATGGATAGCAATCAGCCCCAGCATTTT. Protein product: CASSRDMDSNQPQHF.

A remark on this clone: Mismatch with germline at one junction end may stem from a read error. The chain combines TRBV7-9 with TRBJ2-7; a possible D gene is TRBD2 (6 bases). CDR3 length: 12 residues. CDR1 is SEHNR and CDR2 is FQNEAQ in the germline V gene (reference sequence). CDR3: CASSKEGYEGDF. As DNA, the CDR3 is TGTGCCAGCAGTAAGGAGGGCTATGAAGGGGACTTC.

V is TRBV25-1 and J is TRBJ2-5; D is unclear. V was cut by 8 bases and J by 1 base, with 11 bases left in between. The CDR3 has 13 amino acids. Germline loops: CDR1 MGHDK, CDR2 SYGVNS. CDR3 sequence (DNA): TGTGCCAGCTACAACCAAATCCAAGAGACCCAGTACTTC. Translated, it gives CASYNQIQETQYF. The variable domain in full, completed from reference TRBV25-1 and TRBJ2-5, reads EADIYQTPRYLVIGTGKKITLECSQTMGHDKMYWYQQDPGMELHLIHYSYGVNSTEKGDLSSESTVSRIRTEHFPLTLESARPSHTSQYLCASYNQIQETQYFGPGTRLLVL.

The chain has TRBV4-2 and TRBJ2-1; 13 nucleotides line up with TRBD2. Germline V gene sequence: CDR1 LGHNA, CDR2 YNFKEQ. V trimming: 0 bases; J trimming: 7 bases; junction bases outside the gene matches: 6. CDR3 length: 17 amino acids. CDR3 amino acids: CASSQDQLAGGPNEQFF. CDR3 bases: TGTGCCAGCAGCCAAGATCAACTAGCGGGAGGGCCGAATGAGCAGTTCTTC.

The CDR3 coding sequence is TGTGCCAGCTCACCACTTAGTCTTCCCCAAGAGACCCAGTACTTC. It yields the protein CASSPLSLPQETQYF. The V gene is TRBV18, the J gene TRBJ2-5, with D hard to call. Trimming left V 1 base short and J 1 base short, with 10 bases between. This CDR3 spans 15 amino acids. CDR1 is KGHSH and CDR2 is LQKENI in the germline V gene.

The chain combines TRBV30 with TRBJ1-2, with D perhaps TRBD1 (6 bases). This CDR3 has 12 residues. Trimming took off 3 bases at V and 8 bases at J, with 13 bases between the two ends. Per germline, CDR1 GTSNPN and CDR2 SVGIG (reference sequence). The DNA for the CDR3 is TGTGCCTGGAGCGTCACAGGGCTCGGCTACACCTTC. The encoded protein is CAWSVTGLGYTF. Using reference TRBV30 and TRBJ1-2 for the parts outside the CDR3, the full variable domain is SQTIHQWPATLVQPVGSPLSLECTVEGTSNPNLYWYRQAAGRGLQLLFYSVGIGQISSEVPQNLSASRPQDRQFILSSKKLLLSDSGFYLCAWSVTGLGYTFGSGTRLTVV.

The chain has TRBV6-1 and TRBJ1-3; D is ambiguous. The CDR3 is made up of 14 amino acids. V lost 6 bases and J 1 base, leaving 10 bases between the germline ends. Germline V CDR1 and CDR2: MNHNS, SASEGT. The CDR3 DNA is TGTGCCAGCAGGTTACGGGATTCTGGAAACACCATATATTTT. Translation gives CASRLRDSGNTIYF.

This chain connects TRBV7-3 to TRBJ1-5; no definite D call. CDR3 length equals 12 residues. The V end lost 3 bases, the J end lost 9 bases, and 9 bases lay between the germline ends. The germline V gene has CDR1 SGHTA and CDR2 FQGTGA. The CDR3 is CASSFAPGPQHF. The CDR3 DNA follows: TGTGCCAGCAGCTTCGCCCCTGGGCCCCAGCATTTT.

The rearrangement uses TRBV30 and TRBJ2-3, with 10 bases fitting TRBD2. The J segment lost 2 bases and the V segment lost 3 bases, leaving 8 bases of the junction unmatched. This CDR3 has 16 residues. Looked up from germline, CDR1 is GTSNPN and CDR2 is SVGIG (reference sequence). CDR3 DNA: TGTGCCTGGAGCCAAGGACTAGCGGCCCTCACAGATACGCAGTATTTT. It yields the protein CAWSQGLAALTDTQYF.

The chain couples TRBV15 to TRBJ2-7; 7 nucleotides agree with TRBD2. Germline assignment: CDR1 LNHNV and CDR2 YYDKDF (reference sequence). This CDR3 has 13 residues. J lost 6 bases, V lost 3 bases, and 5 bases had no gene match. CDR3 DNA: TGTGCCACCAGCAGTGGGGACTACCTCGAGCAGTACTTC. The encoded protein is CATSSGDYLEQYF. Full variable domain (missing parts from reference TRBV15 and TRBJ2-7): DAMVIQNPRYQVTQFGKPVTLSCSQTLNHNVMYWYQQKSSQAPKLLFHYYDKDFNNEADTPDNFQSRRPNTSFCFLDIRSPGLGDTAMYLCATSSGDYLEQYFGPGTRLTVT.

This clone was observed once. V usage is TRBV11-3 and J usage is TRBJ1-3; no reliable D call. Looked up from germline, CDR1 is SGHNT and CDR2 is YENEEA. V was pared by 2 bases and J by 6 bases, with 23 bases between. CDR3 length equals 18 residues. The chain's CDR3 is CASSLRRNLSFFQNTIYF. DNA of the CDR3: TGTGCCAGCAGCTTACGGCGGAACCTATCCTTTTTTCAAAACACCATATATTTT.

The CDR3 protein is CASSPGRINTEAFF. The CDR3, as DNA: TGTGCCAGCTCACCAGGACGGATAAACACTGAAGCTTTCTTT. The gene calls are TRBV18 and TRBJ1-1; no firm D call. The germline V and J ends were trimmed by 2 bases and 2 bases, with 9 bases remaining between them. CDR3 length equals 14 residues. Germline V gene sequence: CDR1 KGHSH, CDR2 LQKENI.

This clone was seen once. The rearrangement joins TRBV9 to TRBJ1-6, with D maybe TRBD1 (6 bases). Germline V gene data show CDR1 as SGDLS and CDR2 as YYNGEE. Deletions cut 2 bases from V and 9 bases from J, with 12 bases between. The CDR3 sequence is 14 residues long. The CDR3 here is CASSVKQGGSPLHF. The CDR3 DNA is TGTGCCAGCAGCGTTAAACAGGGCGGTTCACCCCTCCACTTT.

CDR3 protein: CASSAPRGKNIQYF. CDR3 DNA: TGTGCCAGCAGCGCCCCCCGGGGCAAAAACATTCAGTACTTC. V and J are TRBV9 and TRBJ2-4; tentative D call: TRBD2 (5 bases). V lost 3 bases, J lost 3 bases, and 10 bases lay in between. CDR1 and CDR2 from the germline V gene are SGDLS and YYNGEE. This CDR3 comprises 14 residues. Looking up the rest from reference TRBV9 and TRBJ2-4 gives the full variable domain: DSGVTQTPKHLITATGQRVTLRCSPRSGDLSVYWYQQSLDQGLQFLIQYYNGEERAKGNILERFSAQQFPDLHSELNLSSLELGDSALYFCASSAPRGKNIQYFGAGTRLSVL.

The V gene is TRBV4-2, the J gene TRBJ2-3; perhaps TRBD2 as D (5 bases). Per germline, CDR1 LGHNA and CDR2 YNFKEQ. The V end lost 3 bases, the J end lost 4 bases, and 14 bases lay between the germline ends. The CDR3 totals 15 residues. CDR3 region: CASSQPSSGADTQYF. The CDR3 DNA is TGTGCCAGCAGCCAGCCATCCTCCGGGGCAGATACGCAGTATTTT.

The genes are TRBV27 and TRBJ2-6; 7 bases map to TRBD1. V lost 3 bases to trimming and J lost 2 bases; unmatched junction nucleotides: 7. Germline V gene sequence: CDR1 MNHEY, CDR2 SMNVEV (reference sequence). This CDR3 has 17 amino acids. CDR3 loop: CASSFGGQAAGANVLTF. For the CDR3, the DNA is TGTGCCAGCAGTTTTGGCGGACAGGCGGCTGGGGCCAACGTCCTGACTTTC.

The CDR3 DNA is TGTGCCAGCAGCTTGTTACCCGGGACAGAAGAGACCCAGTACTTC. This encodes CASSLLPGTEETQYF. The chain carries TRBV7-3 and TRBJ2-5, with 7 bases lining up with TRBD1. The germline gives CDR1 SGHTA, CDR2 FQGTGA. This CDR3 is built from 15 residues. Trimming cost V 3 bases and J 3 bases; bases outside gene matches: 7.

The genes are TRBV7-9 and TRBJ1-1; no firm D call. The CDR3 runs to 14 residues. The V end lost 5 bases, the J end lost 1 base, and 11 bases lay between the germline ends. Looked up from germline, CDR1 is SEHNR and CDR2 is FQNEAQ (reference sequence). CDR3 in amino acids: CASSGSGRNTEAFF. The CDR3 DNA reads TGTGCCAGCAGCGGGTCGGGCAGGAACACTGAAGCTTTCTTT.

The chain joins TRBV28 to TRBJ2-5, with D perhaps TRBD1 or TRBD2 (5 bases each). The V gene lost 6 bases and the J gene lost 0 bases, with 14 bases spanning the gap. This CDR3 has 15 residues. CDR1 MDHEN and CDR2 SYDVKM come from the germline V gene. The CDR3 region has the DNA TGTGCCAGCAGATCGGGGCCGTACGACCAAGAGACCCAGTACTTC. It specifies CASRSGPYDQETQYF.

DNA for the CDR3: TGCGCCAGCAGCCCGGGGACAGGTCTTTATGAAAAACTGTTTTTT. It translates to CASSPGTGLYEKLFF. This chain links TRBV4-1 with TRBJ1-4, with 8 bases identical to TRBD1. The J segment lost 6 bases and the V segment lost 4 bases, leaving 7 bases of the junction unmatched. The CDR3 covers 15 residues. Germline values: CDR1 MGHRA, CDR2 YSYEKL.

This chain joins TRBV5-1 and TRBJ2-3; D remains unclear. The V end lost 6 bases, the J end lost 3 bases, and 11 bases lay between the germline ends. This CDR3 region has 13 residues. CDR1 and CDR2 from the germline V gene are SGHRS and YFSETQ. The CDR3 here is CASKQGRTDTQYF. CDR3 bases: TGCGCCAGCAAGCAAGGTAGAACAGATACGCAGTATTTT.

V usage is TRBV29-1 and J usage is TRBJ1-1; D ambiguous. The germline gives CDR1 SQVTM, CDR2 ANQGSEA. Trimming left V 6 bases short and J 10 bases short, with 18 bases between. This CDR3 contains 12 residues. CDR3 loop: CSVRSLGFSAFF. CDR3 in DNA: TGCAGCGTACGAAGTCTGGGTTTTTCAGCTTTCTTT. Using reference TRBV29-1 and TRBJ1-1 for the parts outside the CDR3, the full variable domain is SAVISQKPSRDICQRGTSLTIQCQVDSQVTMMFWYRQQPGQSLTLIATANQGSEATYESGFVIDKFPISRPNLTFSTLTVSNMSPEDSSIYLCSVRSLGFSAFFGQGTRLTVV.

This chain's CDR3 is CASSDQSPRSGRYTQYF. The CDR3 DNA sequence: TGTGCCAGCAGTGACCAAAGCCCCCGATCCGGGCGGTATACGCAGTATTTT. The rearrangement links TRBV28 to TRBJ2-3; D remains ambiguous. The germline V gene has CDR1 MDHEN and CDR2 SYDVKM. The CDR3 is made up of 17 amino acids. Trimming cost V 5 bases and J 7 bases, with 25 bases left between them.